The sequence of this TCR beta chain was determined in a study of blood T cell repertoires in COVID-19. Study context: Italy, Spain and the United States were the sources of the convalescent and acute COVID-19 samples. Sample material is recorded as cDNA or gDNA derived from T cells, B-cell-depleted T cells, or PBMCs.

In the original analysis: Amplification of reference gene primers provided the estimated nucleated cell counts. The repertoire was sequenced with immunoSEQ multiplex PCR; TCRdb's copy has only in-frame clones and lacks some. The V and J calls and clone size come from that table; D and trimming were worked out from the DNA. The table includes some 70,000 clones, around 67% detected once. V was pared by 0 bases and J by 2 bases, with 2 bases of the junction left unmatched. This CDR3 spans 15 amino acids. Germline V gene sequence: CDR1 SGDLS, CDR2 YYNGEE. The gene calls are TRBV9 and TRBJ2-1, with TRBD1 matching 7 bases. Specimen: peripheral blood. The origin of this receptor is a man in his fifties or sixties with acute or convalescent COVID-19. The CDR3 spells CASSVGDSPYNEQFF. CDR3 nucleotide sequence: TGTGCCAGCAGCGTAGGGGACAGTCCCTACAATGAGCAGTTCTTC.